The clone carrying this T cell receptor beta chain was seen ten or more times. Its antigen is currently unknown. A much more abundant neighbour one base away suggests this may be a read error. Germline V lookup: CDR1 SQVTM, CDR2 ANQGSEA. This CDR3 has 14 residues. The data are from a study of CD8+CD57+ T cells in acquired aplastic anemia. Study-wide background: Isolated CD4+ and CD8+ cells, once sorted, yielded DNA averaging about 3.1 ug. CD4+ reads averaged roughly 10 million in healthy donors. Points from the study as a whole: Patients and controls shared over 25 CD8+ CDR3 sequences, which appeared highly expressed in patients and within their immunodominant clones.

Profiles of TCR beta VDJ and CDR3 were generated from a genomic DNA template. TCRdb redid the calling of the reads with MiXCR, one entry per CDR3 protein. The top ten clones hold 6.5% to 10% of a sample with 100,000 to 150,000 distinct CDR3 sequences, roughly two fifths of them seen once. The sample comprised sorted CD4+, CD8+, or CD8+CD57+ T cells (not recorded which) from PBMCs. V gene TRBV29-1 combines with J gene TRBJ2-1; TRBD2 matches at 13 bases. The TCR was taken from a human donor in good health, serving as a control. The DNA of the CDR3 is TGCAGCGTAATGCGACTAGCGGGAGGCAATGAGCGGTTCTTC. Translated, it gives CSVMRLAGGNERFF.